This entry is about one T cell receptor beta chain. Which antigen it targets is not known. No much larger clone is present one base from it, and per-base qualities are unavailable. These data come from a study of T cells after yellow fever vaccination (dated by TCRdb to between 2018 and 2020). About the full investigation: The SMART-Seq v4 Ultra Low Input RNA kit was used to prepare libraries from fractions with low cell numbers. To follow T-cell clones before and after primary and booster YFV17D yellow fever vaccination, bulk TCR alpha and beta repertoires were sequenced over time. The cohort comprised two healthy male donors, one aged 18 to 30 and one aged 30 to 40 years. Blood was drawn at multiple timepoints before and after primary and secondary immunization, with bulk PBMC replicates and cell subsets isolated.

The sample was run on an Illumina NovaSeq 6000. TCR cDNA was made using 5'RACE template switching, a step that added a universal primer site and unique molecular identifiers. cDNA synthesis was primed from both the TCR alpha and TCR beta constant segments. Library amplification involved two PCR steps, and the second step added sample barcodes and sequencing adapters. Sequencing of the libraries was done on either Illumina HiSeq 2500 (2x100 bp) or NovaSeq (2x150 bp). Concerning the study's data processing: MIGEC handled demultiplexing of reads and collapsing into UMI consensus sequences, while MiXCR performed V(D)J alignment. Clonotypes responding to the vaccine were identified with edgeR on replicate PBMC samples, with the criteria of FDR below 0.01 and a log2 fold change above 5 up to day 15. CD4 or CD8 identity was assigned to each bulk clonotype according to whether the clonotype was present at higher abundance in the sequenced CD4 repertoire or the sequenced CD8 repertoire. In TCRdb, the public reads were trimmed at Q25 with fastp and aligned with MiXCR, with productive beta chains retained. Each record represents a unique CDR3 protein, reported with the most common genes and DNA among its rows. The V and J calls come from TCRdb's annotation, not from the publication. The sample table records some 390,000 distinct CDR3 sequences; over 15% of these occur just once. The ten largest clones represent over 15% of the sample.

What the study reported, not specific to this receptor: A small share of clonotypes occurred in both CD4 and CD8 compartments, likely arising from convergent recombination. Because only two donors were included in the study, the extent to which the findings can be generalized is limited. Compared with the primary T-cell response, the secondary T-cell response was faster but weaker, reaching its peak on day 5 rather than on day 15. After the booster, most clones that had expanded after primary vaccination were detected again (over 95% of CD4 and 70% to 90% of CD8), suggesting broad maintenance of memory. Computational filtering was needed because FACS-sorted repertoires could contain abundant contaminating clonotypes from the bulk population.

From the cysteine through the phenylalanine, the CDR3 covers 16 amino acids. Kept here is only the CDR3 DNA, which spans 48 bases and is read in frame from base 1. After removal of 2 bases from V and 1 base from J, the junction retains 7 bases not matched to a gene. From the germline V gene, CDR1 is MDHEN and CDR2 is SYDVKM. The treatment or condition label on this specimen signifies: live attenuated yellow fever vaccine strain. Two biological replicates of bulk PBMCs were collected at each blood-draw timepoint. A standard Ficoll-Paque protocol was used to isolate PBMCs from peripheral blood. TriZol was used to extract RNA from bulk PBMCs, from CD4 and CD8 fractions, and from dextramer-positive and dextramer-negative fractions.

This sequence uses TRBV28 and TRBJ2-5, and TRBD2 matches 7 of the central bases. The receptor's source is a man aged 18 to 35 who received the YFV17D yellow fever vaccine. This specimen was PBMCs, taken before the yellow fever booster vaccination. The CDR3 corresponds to CASSLLAGAGQETQYF. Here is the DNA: TGTGCCAGCAGTTTACTCGCGGGAGCGGGCCAAGAGACCCAGTACTTC. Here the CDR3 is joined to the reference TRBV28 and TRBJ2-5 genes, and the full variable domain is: DVKVTQSSRYLVKRTGEKVFLECVQDMDHENMFWYRQDPGLGLRLIYFSYDVKMKEKGDIPEGYSVSREKKERFSLILESASTNQTSMYLCASSLLAGAGQETQYFGPGTRLLVL.